This TCR beta chain was sequenced during a study of T cell changes during pregnancy in multiple sclerosis. Data came from immunoSEQ multiplex PCR; TCRdb stores just in-frame clones and leaves some out. The sample records some 48,000 clones, about 93% being singletons. J lost 3 bases, V lost 4 bases, and 7 bases had no gene match. Per the germline V gene, CDR1 is SGHDT and CDR2 is YYEEEE. CDR3 length equals 15 residues. The sequences come from CD4+ T cells from peripheral blood mononuclear cells, collected after pregnancy. This clonotype originated in a female donor in good health, enrolled as a control in a pregnancy study. The chain employs TRBV5-6 and TRBJ1-2; 9 bases agree with TRBD1. DNA for the CDR3: TGTGCCAGCAGCGTGGGACAGGGAAGGGACTATGGCTACACCTTC. Translating it yields CASSVGQGRDYGYTF. Filled out from reference TRBV5-6 and TRBJ1-2, the complete variable domain reads DAGVTQSPTHLIKTRGQQVTLRCSPKSGHDTVSWYQQALGQGPQFIFQYYEEEERQRGNFPDRFSGHQFPNYSSELNVNALLLGDSALYLCASSVGQGRDYGYTFGSGTRLTVV.